The entry below gives a single TCR beta chain sequence along with its context. RNA amounts of roughly 0.45 to 1 ug underwent reverse transcription with random hexamers. TCRdb called the immunoSEQ multiplex PCR reads again in MiXCR, with one record for every CDR3 protein. The profile shows 120,000 to 150,000 distinct CDR3 sequences, approximately 93% of them singletons. The sample originates from a study of CD8 T cells in Susac syndrome. The CDR3 extends over 15 amino acids. Germline V lookup: CDR1 SGHDT, CDR2 YYEEEE. V gave up 4 bases and J gave up 4 bases, with 17 bases separating them. The sample taken for sequencing was CD4+ T cells from PBMCs. This receptor was taken from a human donor in good health. V gene TRBV5-6 combines with J gene TRBJ1-2; tentative D call: TRBD1 (5 bases). This chain's CDR3 is CASSVGGRMGYGYTF. CDR3 in DNA: TGTGCCAGCAGCGTTGGGGGACGGATGGGCTATGGCTACACCTTC.